The source of this TCR beta chain is a study of T cells after yellow fever vaccination. One entry per CDR3 protein results from TCRdb running MiXCR on the 5' RACE reads. The data contain roughly 140,000 distinct CDR3 sequences, approximately 7.7% of them singletons. The table lists this clonotype with many counts. The source of this sequence is a man in his thirties or forties who received the YFV17D yellow fever vaccine. The source material was CD4+ T cells sorted from PBMCs, sampled 5 days after the yellow fever booster vaccination.

CDR3 protein: CATNGGRGRTDTQYF. DNA of the CDR3: TGTGCCACCAACGGTGGTAGGGGCCGCACAGATACGCAGTATTTT. The rearrangement joins TRBV15 to TRBJ2-3; TRBD1 might be the D (5 bases). The CDR3 runs to 15 residues. The germline V and J ends were trimmed by 7 bases and 1 base, with 15 bases remaining between them. Germline V lookup: CDR1 LNHNV, CDR2 YYDKDF (reference sequence).